This TCR beta chain was identified during a study of shared clonotypes between healthy human individuals. Study details: Donors were a couple of women and a few men aged 18 to 49. General observations from the study: In a handful of donors, approximately 5% of naive CD4 clonotypes appeared in common. Clonotypes not shared had lower generation probabilities than those common to all four donors.

CD45RO negativity and positive selection for CCR7 defined naive CD8 cells, a population that excluded terminally differentiated effector memory CD45RA+ cells. About this clone itself: Its antigen is not known.

TCRdb's copy holds only in-frame clones and misses some; the assay was immunoSEQ multiplex PCR. The sample records 800,000 to 950,000 clones, around 96% being singletons. With 5 bases removed from V and 6 bases from J, the gap between germline ends came to 8 bases. The CDR3 is made up of 12 amino acids. In germline, CDR1 is MNHEY, CDR2 SVGAGI. V usage is TRBV6-5 and J usage is TRBJ1-5; no clear D gene. The TCR was taken from a man aged 30 to 39 in good health. Sequenced input: naive CD8+ T cells sorted from blood. CDR3 region: CASSTDGQPQHF. CDR3 bases: TGTGCCAGCAGTACAGATGGTCAGCCCCAGCATTTT.